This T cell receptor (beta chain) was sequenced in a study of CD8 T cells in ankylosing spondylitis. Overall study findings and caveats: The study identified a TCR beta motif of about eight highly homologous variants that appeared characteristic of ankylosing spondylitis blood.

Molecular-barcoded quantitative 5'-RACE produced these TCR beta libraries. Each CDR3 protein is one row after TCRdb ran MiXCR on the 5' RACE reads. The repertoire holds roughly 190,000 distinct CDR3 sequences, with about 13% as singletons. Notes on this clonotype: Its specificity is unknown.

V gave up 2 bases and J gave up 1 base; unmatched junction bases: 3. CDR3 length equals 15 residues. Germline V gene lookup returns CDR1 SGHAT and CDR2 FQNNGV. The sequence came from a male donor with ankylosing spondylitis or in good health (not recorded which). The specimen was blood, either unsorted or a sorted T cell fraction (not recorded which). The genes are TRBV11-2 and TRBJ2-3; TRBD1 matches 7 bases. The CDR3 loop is CASSLRGLRTDTQYF. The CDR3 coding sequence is TGTGCCAGCAGCTTAAGGGGGCTGCGCACAGATACGCAGTATTTT. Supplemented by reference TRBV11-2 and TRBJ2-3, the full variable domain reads EAGVAQSPRYKIIEKRQSVAFWCNPISGHATLYWYQQILGQGPKLLIQFQNNGVVDDSQLPKDRFSAERLKGVDSTLKIQPAKLEDSAVYLCASSLRGLRTDTQYFGPGTRLTVL.